This TCR beta chain is drawn from a study of cytomegalovirus exposure and HLA in healthy donors. Nominally healthy donors were sampled, though unrecorded immune exposures were likely. Primers for the PCR totalled 60 Vbeta and 13 Jbeta. Only in-frame clones appear in the TCRdb table, and some are missing; sequencing was by immunoSEQ multiplex PCR. The sample carries about 43,000 clones, about 60% recorded once. V trimming: 3 bases; J trimming: 1 base; junction bases outside the gene matches: 5. The CDR3 runs 15 residues. In germline, CDR1 is ENHRY, CDR2 SYGVKD. This receptor was identified in a human donor in good health. The chain employs TRBV10-3 and TRBJ2-7; 8 nucleotides line up with TRBD1. The specimen sequenced was PBMCs. Here the CDR3 reads CAISDTGGSSYEQYF. CDR3 sequence (DNA): TGTGCCATCAGTGATACAGGGGGTTCTTCCTACGAGCAGTACTTC.